This T cell receptor (beta chain) was sequenced in a study of blood T cell repertoires in COVID-19. Background on the study: Acute and convalescent COVID-19 samples came from the United States, Italy and Spain. Nucleic acid was either cDNA or gDNA, and it came from T cells, B-cell-depleted T cells, or PBMCs.

In the original processing: Reference gene primer amplification yielded estimated nucleated cell counts. Libraries were prepared by immunoSEQ multiplex PCR; TCRdb keeps only in-frame clonotypes and omits some of them. That table furnishes V, J and clone size, whereas the DNA furnished D and trimming. The sample consists of about 270,000 clones, approximately 89% of them appearing once. The CDR3 covers 15 residues. Trimming took 5 bases from V and 4 from J; bases not matched to a gene: 8. From germline, CDR1 is LNHDA and CDR2 SQIVND (reference sequence). The specimen was peripheral blood. V gene TRBV19 combines with J gene TRBJ1-5; 7 nucleotides agree with TRBD1. The clonotype comes from a woman aged 45 to 65 with acute or convalescent COVID-19. The CDR3 sequence is CASSPEGRGNQPQHF. CDR3 DNA: TGTGCCAGTAGTCCCGAAGGCAGGGGGAATCAGCCCCAGCATTTT.